This T cell receptor (beta chain) was retrieved from a study of T-cell memory formation after mild COVID-19. Background on the study: TCR clusters largely stayed donor specific. Whole-study findings and limits: Memory from before infection featured some responding clones, which suggests cross-reactive memory joined. Whereas later expanders leaned CD4+, clones contracting day 15 to 85 showed a balanced CD4/CD8 makeup. A second wave of clones peaked on day 37, and their SARS-CoV-2 specificity went unconfirmed.

CDR3 length equals 17 residues. V gave up 4 bases and J gave up 4 bases, with 22 bases separating them. Germline lookup yields CDR1 SGDLS and CDR2 YYNGEE. This clonotype was counted only a few times. As yet, its antigen is unknown. TCRdb used MiXCR to reprocess the 5' RACE reads, holding one entry per CDR3 protein. Here the sample spans approximately 150,000 distinct CDR3 sequences, 13% to 15% being singletons. This receptor was obtained from an adult woman who had mild COVID-19 (a few samples of this study predate the infection). Cell type and time point are not known. The specimen sequenced was PBMCs or a T cell subset sorted from them (not recorded which). The chain is built from TRBV9 and TRBJ2-3; TRBD2 might be the D (5 bases). The CDR3 loop reads CASSSPSRGSSSDTQYF. The CDR3 DNA follows: TGTGCCAGCAGCTCCCCCTCACGGGGTAGCTCGTCAGATACGCAGTATTTT.